The 27 T cell receptor beta chains presented below share a single source sample, sequenced in a study of blood T cells in healthy people across ages. PCR was performed a second time for roughly 7 to 11 cycles using a sample-barcoded 5' primer and a J-beta primer mix. A single record per CDR3 protein comes from TCRdb applying MiXCR to the 5' RACE reads. The table has approximately 850,000 distinct CDR3 sequences, approximately 48% seen once. The material sequenced was blood. The receptors originated from a man aged 55 to 70 in good health.

This chain links TRBV4-3 with TRBJ2-5; the match to TRBD1 covers 7 bases. With the DNA end fitting TRBJ2-7 better, the J assignment may be wrong. Per the germline V gene, CDR1 is LGHNA and CDR2 is YSLEER. The CDR3 spans 15 residues. The CDR3 sequence is CASSQNRGGPYEQYF. The CDR3, as DNA: TGCGCCAGCAGCCAGAACAGGGGTGGCCCCTACGAGCAGTACTTC.

This chain links TRBV20-1 with TRBJ2-5, with D perhaps TRBD1 (5 bases). The CDR3 has 15 amino acids. V lost 0 bases and J 4 bases, leaving 15 bases between the germline ends. Germline V gene sequence: CDR1 DFQATT, CDR2 SNEGSKA (reference sequence). The CDR3 nucleotides read TGCAGTGCTAGAGATCAGGCAGGGTGGGGAGAGACCCAGTACTTC. The encoded protein is CSARDQAGWGETQYF.

This clonotype was counted a few times. The chain combines TRBV29-1 with TRBJ1-1; D uncertain. Trimming shortened V by 4 bases and J by 1 base, and 7 bases separated the two germline ends. CDR3 length: 12 amino acids. Per the germline V gene, CDR1 is SQVTM and CDR2 is ANQGSEA. CDR3 sequence reads: CSVARQNTEAFF. DNA of the CDR3: TGCAGCGTTGCCAGGCAGAACACTGAAGCTTTCTTT.

This clonotype was detected only a few times. The gene calls are TRBV2 and TRBJ1-1; D not certain. The CDR3 runs 14 residues. Looked up from germline, CDR1 is SNHLY and CDR2 is FYNNEI. Trimming took 4 bases from V and 1 from J, leaving 10 bases between them. The CDR3 is CASSVGWGNTEAFF. CDR3 in DNA: TGTGCCAGCAGTGTAGGCTGGGGGAACACTGAAGCTTTCTTT.

The chain joins TRBV5-1 to TRBJ2-3; D is unclear. Trimming took 9 bases from V and 0 from J, leaving 14 bases between them. Per germline, CDR1 SGHRS and CDR2 YFSETQ. The CDR3 extends over 14 amino acids. The CDR3 nucleotides are TGCGCCACCTCGAAGGACCTTAGCACAGATACGCAGTATTTT. It yields the protein CATSKDLSTDTQYF.

As to this clonotype: A much bigger clone sits one base away, suggesting this may be a read error. The V call is TRBV9, the J call TRBJ2-3, with D perhaps TRBD2 (6 bases). The germline CDR1 and CDR2 sequences are SGDLS and YYNGEE. This CDR3 region has 16 residues. The CDR3 protein is CASSVLGAGLTDMQYF. The DNA for the CDR3 is TGTGCCAGCAGCGTACTAGGAGCGGGCCTTACAGATATGCAGTATTTT. The whole variable domain, remainder taken from reference TRBV9 and TRBJ2-3, is DSGVTQTPKHLITATGQRVTLRCSPRSGDLSVYWYQQSLDQGLQFLIQYYNGEERAKGNILERFSAQQFPDLHSELNLSSLELGDSALYFCASSVLGAGLTDMQYFGPGTRLTVL.

The genes are TRBV12-3 or TRBV12-4 and TRBJ2-6; D may correspond to TRBD1 or TRBD2 (6 bases each). The CDR3 contains 16 residues. V lost 2 bases and J lost 2, with 10 bases in between. The CDR3 sequence is CASSLLGGAGANVLTF. In DNA form, the CDR3 reads TGTGCCAGCAGTTTATTGGGGGGCGCTGGGGCCAACGTCCTGACTTTC.

The chain employs TRBV7-3 and TRBJ2-7; possible D gene TRBD2, 5 bases. The ends were cut back, 2 bases at V and 4 bases at J, with 12 bases in the middle. CDR1 is SGHTA, CDR2 FQGTGA, per germline. CDR3 length: 14 amino acids. The CDR3: CASSLEGGRYEQYF. CDR3 DNA sequence: TGTGCCAGCAGCTTAGAGGGCGGAAGGTACGAGCAGTACTTC.

The chain employs TRBV6-5 and TRBJ1-2; TRBD1 matches at 8 bases. J lost 7 bases, V lost 4 bases, and 8 bases had no gene match. CDR1 MNHEY and CDR2 SVGAGI come from the germline V gene. This CDR3 is built from 14 residues. The CDR3 nucleotides read TGTGCCAGCAGTTCTATGCAGGGGGCGCTTGGCTACACCTTC. This translates into CASSSMQGALGYTF.

Details on this clonotype: A much larger clone differs from this one at a single base, so this may be a read error. The rearrangement joins TRBV20-1 to TRBJ2-5; 7 bases line up with TRBD2. V lost 4 bases to trimming and J lost 3 bases; unmatched junction nucleotides: 11. Germline values: CDR1 DFQATT, CDR2 SNEGSKA (reference sequence). The CDR3 length is 15 residues. CDR3 sequence: CSAMPKGLQKETQYF. The DNA for the CDR3 is TGCAGTGCTATGCCCAAGGGACTACAAAAAGAGACCCAGTACTTC.

The sample holds many counts of this clonotype. CDR3 DNA: TGTGCCACCAGCCGGGGGCCGTATCAGCCCCAGCATTTT. Its protein is CATSRGPYQPQHF. J is TRBJ1-5 and V is TRBV24-1, with a possible D match to TRBD1 (6 bases). This CDR3 has 13 amino acids. The V end lost 7 bases, the J end lost 5 bases, and 11 bases lay between the germline ends. CDR1 is KGHDR and CDR2 is SFDVKD in the germline V gene.

The V call is TRBV4-3, the J call TRBJ2-1; tentatively, D is TRBD1 or TRBD2 (7 bases each). Germline V gene data show CDR1 as LGHNA and CDR2 as YSLEER. Trimming shortened V by 0 bases and J by 2 bases, and 14 bases separated the two germline ends. This CDR3 is built from 17 residues. This chain's CDR3 is CASSQDQGGPAYNEQFF. DNA of the CDR3: TGCGCCAGCAGCCAAGATCAGGGGGGGCCGGCCTACAATGAGCAGTTCTTC.

This chain links TRBV6-2 or TRBV6-3 with TRBJ1-1; D call uncertain. The CDR3 totals 17 residues. V dropped 0 bases and J dropped 5 bases, with 19 bases sitting between them. Germline V gives CDR1 MNHEY, CDR2 SVGEGT. CDR3 region: CASSYSKSGMPWTEAFF. The DNA of the CDR3 is TGTGCCAGCAGTTACTCGAAGTCCGGTATGCCCTGGACTGAAGCTTTCTTT.

V usage is TRBV29-1 and J usage is TRBJ1-5; D gene ambiguous. Trimming stripped 2 bases from V and 9 bases from J, with 14 bases between. The CDR3 consists of 13 residues. Germline V gives CDR1 SQVTM, CDR2 ANQGSEA. CDR3 coding DNA: TGCAGCGTTGAATGGAGGGTCTACCGGCCCCAGCATTTT. It yields the protein CSVEWRVYRPQHF.

This clonotype has more than one count but fewer than ten. The chain has TRBV18 and TRBJ1-1; TRBD1 matches 7 bases. J gave up 4 bases and V 6 bases, and 8 bases lay outside the gene matches. CDR3 length: 14 residues. Germline V gives CDR1 KGHSH, CDR2 LQKENI. The CDR3 loop reads CASSQDRAGTEAFF. Here the CDR3 DNA reads TGTGCCAGCTCTCAAGACAGGGCGGGCACTGAAGCTTTCTTT.

This clonotype was recorded only once. The V and J genes are TRBV12-3 or TRBV12-4 and TRBJ2-7, with D unresolved. Trimming removed 6 bases at V and 3 bases at J, with 9 bases between. CDR3 length equals 12 residues. The CDR3 reads CASRGFDYEQYF. CDR3 bases: TGTGCCAGCAGGGGTTTTGACTACGAGCAGTACTTC.

This clonotype was observed many times. The rearrangement joins TRBV5-6 to TRBJ1-2; a weak D match, TRBD1 (6 bases). CDR3 size: 14 residues. Trimming removed 4 bases at V and 4 bases at J, with 14 bases between. The V gene's germline CDR1 is SGHDT and CDR2 YYEEEE. CDR3 region: CASSEDRTSYGYTF. The CDR3 DNA reads TGTGCCAGCAGCGAAGACAGGACAAGCTATGGCTACACCTTC.

The sample holds one count of this clonotype. The chain is built from TRBV20-1 and TRBJ1-5; 7 bases map to TRBD1. V lost 5 bases to trimming and J lost 3 bases; unmatched junction nucleotides: 7. Germline-derived CDR1 and CDR2 are DFQATT and SNEGSKA (reference sequence). The CDR3 spans 14 residues. This CDR3 is CSAVDRVNNQPQHF. The CDR3 coding sequence is TGCAGTGCTGTAGACAGGGTCAACAATCAGCCCCAGCATTTT.

V is TRBV11-3 and J is TRBJ2-2; 8 bases align to TRBD2. Per germline, CDR1 SGHNT and CDR2 YENEEA. V gave up 1 base and J gave up 7 bases; unmatched junction bases: 8. The CDR3 extends over 16 amino acids. The CDR3 sequence is CASSLVAGGYGGELFF. The CDR3 DNA reads as TGTGCCAGCAGCTTAGTGGCGGGGGGATATGGCGGGGAGCTGTTTTTT.

This clonotype was recorded many times. CDR3 protein: CASSSHFVPDEQYF. CDR3 sequence (DNA): TGTGCCAGCAGCTCGCACTTCGTTCCCGACGAGCAGTACTTC. V and J are TRBV11-2 and TRBJ2-7, with no clear D. The germline V gene has CDR1 SGHAT and CDR2 FQNNGV. Deletions cut 4 bases from V and 5 bases from J, with 15 bases between. CDR3 length: 14 amino acids. The variable domain in full, completed from reference TRBV11-2 and TRBJ2-7, reads EAGVAQSPRYKIIEKRQSVAFWCNPISGHATLYWYQQILGQGPKLLIQFQNNGVVDDSQLPKDRFSAERLKGVDSTLKIQPAKLEDSAVYLCASSSHFVPDEQYFGPGTRLTVT.

The gene calls are TRBV2 and TRBJ2-3; D is uncertain. V shed 0 bases and J shed 0 bases, with 7 bases lying between them. Germline CDR1 and CDR2: SNHLY and FYNNEI. The CDR3 has 15 amino acids. The CDR3 is CASSEAFSSTDTQYF. The CDR3 nucleotides read TGTGCCAGCAGTGAAGCTTTCTCTAGCACAGATACGCAGTATTTT. The full variable domain, in which reference TRBV2 and TRBJ2-3 provide the parts outside the CDR3, is EPEVTQTPSHQVTQMGQEVILRCVPISNHLYFYWYRQILGQKVEFLVSFYNNEISEKSEIFDDQFSVERPDGSNFTLKIRSTKLEDSAMYFCASSEAFSSTDTQYFGPGTRLTVL.

This clonotype was detected only a few times. The gene calls are TRBV13 and TRBJ2-5, with D possibly TRBD2 on 5 matching bases. This CDR3 has 15 amino acids. Germline V gives CDR1 PRHDT, CDR2 FYEKMQ (reference sequence). V lost 4 bases and J lost 5, with 17 bases in between. The CDR3 is CASSSHLRGLETQYF. DNA of the CDR3: TGTGCCAGCAGCTCCCATCTTCGGGGTTTGGAGACCCAGTACTTC.

This clonotype was picked up a small number of times. V gene TRBV7-9 combines with J gene TRBJ1-2, with TRBD1 as a possible D gene (5 bases). Trimming removed 5 bases at V and 6 bases at J, with 19 bases between. The CDR3 is 15 amino acids. Germline V CDR1 and CDR2: SEHNR, FQNEAQ (reference sequence). The CDR3 DNA is TGTGCCAGCAGCGGCGGGGAACAGGTCTGGGATGGCTACACCTTC. Protein: CASSGGEQVWDGYTF.

This clonotype was counted a few times. The V gene is TRBV29-1, the J gene TRBJ1-2, with D unresolved. Germline CDR1 reads SQVTM; CDR2 reads ANQGSEA. CDR3 length: 13 residues. Trimming left V 0 bases short and J 3 bases short, with 8 bases between. CDR3 bases: TGCAGCGTTGAAGATGTAACAGACTATGGCTACACCTTC. Translating gives CSVEDVTDYGYTF.

A few counts support this clonotype. This chain uses TRBV5-1 with TRBJ2-3, with D possibly called TRBD1 or TRBD2 (5 bases each). Per germline, CDR1 SGHRS and CDR2 YFSETQ. The CDR3 runs to 16 residues. Trimming took off 1 base at V and 4 bases at J, with 16 bases between the two ends. This CDR3 is CASSLFYTWGPDTQYF. The CDR3, as DNA: TGCGCCAGCAGCTTGTTTTATACTTGGGGACCAGATACGCAGTATTTT.

The chain uses TRBV5-1 and TRBJ1-4; D gene unclear. The CDR3 spans 15 residues. V was cut by 1 base and J by 3 bases, with 10 bases left in between. Per the germline V gene, CDR1 is SGHRS and CDR2 is YFSETQ. CDR3 loop: CASSLTAGANEKLFF. CDR3 coding DNA: TGCGCCAGCAGCTTGACGGCTGGGGCTAATGAAAAACTGTTTTTT.

V usage is TRBV7-2 and J usage is TRBJ2-5; TRBD2 is a possible D gene (5 bases). The last part of the DNA fits TRBJ2-7 better; the J call may be wrong. The V gene's germline CDR1 is SGHTA and CDR2 FQGNSA. CDR3 length: 11 amino acids. CDR3: CASAGIYEQYF. In DNA form, the CDR3 reads TGTGCCAGCGCGGGTATCTACGAGCAGTACTTC.